This entry lists 31 T cell receptor beta chains sequenced from one sample in a study of T cell clonality in common variable immunodeficiency. Clones were read by immunoSEQ multiplex PCR, and TCRdb kept only the in-frame ones, dropping some. The specimen gives tens of thousands of clones without singletons; the ten biggest hold roughly 1.7%. Source material: peripheral blood mononuclear cells. The receptor source for this set is a person aged 18 to 75 in good health.

This clone came up many times. The observed sequence ends 3 residues before the CDR3 terminus, with the missing tail filled in from the germline J gene. The V and J genes are TRBV5-4 and TRBJ2-2; TRBD2 matches 9 bases. CDR1 SGHNT and CDR2 YYREEE come from the germline V gene (reference sequence). The CDR3 has 16 amino acids. Germline trimming cut 3 bases from V and 0 bases from J; bases unmatched to any gene: 3. Partial CDR3 DNA: TGTGCCAGCAGCTCCCGGACTAGCGCGAACACCGGGGAG. This gives the protein CASSSRTSANTGE. The entire CDR3 is CASSSRTSANTGELFF.

This clone was detected ten times or more. Coverage ceases 3 residues before the CDR3 finishes, and the germline J gene fills in the end. The rearrangement uses TRBV20-1 and TRBJ2-1; 10 bases are shared with TRBD2. The length of the CDR3 is 15 residues. V was pared by 6 bases and J by 6 bases, with 11 bases of the junction left unmatched. The germline V gene encodes CDR1 DFQATT and CDR2 SNEGSKA (reference sequence). CDR3 bases read: TGCAGTGCAAAGAAGGGACTAGCGCCTCCCAATGAG. Amino acid sequence: CSAKKGLAPPNE. In full, the CDR3 is CSAKKGLAPPNEQFF.

This clone was seen at least ten times. With the read ending 3 residues before the CDR3 end, the germline J gene is used to fill in that end. The rearrangement uses TRBV30 and TRBJ2-3; the match to TRBD2 covers 9 bases. The CDR3 has 13 residues. Germline trimming cut 5 bases from V and 3 bases from J; bases unmatched to any gene: 3. In germline, CDR1 is GTSNPN, CDR2 SVGIG (reference sequence). The CDR3 is CAWQAGGTDTQYF. CDR3 DNA (partial): TGTGCCTGGCAAGCGGGAGGTACAGATACG. The full variable domain, with the rest looked up from reference TRBV30 and TRBJ2-3, is SQTIHQWPATLVQPVGSPLSLECTVEGTSNPNLYWYRQAAGRGLQLLFYSVGIGQISSEVPQNLSASRPQDRQFILSSKKLLLSDSGFYLCAWQAGGTDTQYFGPGTRLTVL.

Many counts were recorded for this clone. The CDR3 end falls 3 residues outside the read, so it is completed with the germline J gene. The chain uses TRBV20-1 and TRBJ2-5; D is undetermined. This CDR3 is built from 10 residues. Germline V CDR1 and CDR2: DFQATT, SNEGSKA (reference sequence). V was pared by 5 bases and J by 7 bases, with 8 bases between. CDR3 DNA (partial): TGCAGTGCTTCCGAGGCGACC. This gives the protein CSASEAT. The full CDR3 is CSASEATQYF.

The table lists this clone with many counts. The CDR3: CASSFSGPYNEQFF. The covered CDR3 bases are TGTGCCAGCAGCTTTAGCGGGCCCTACAATGAG. The chain couples TRBV7-2 to TRBJ2-1; 7 nucleotides agree with TRBD2. Read sequence stops 3 residues before the CDR3 end, and the germline J gene provides the missing end. CDR1 is SGHTA, CDR2 FQGNSA, per germline. This CDR3 region has 14 residues. V lost 3 bases and J lost 2; bases outside the gene matches: 1. Full variable domain (remainder filled in from reference TRBV7-2 and TRBJ2-1): GAGVSQSPSNKVTEKGKDVELRCDPISGHTALYWYRQSLGQGLEFLIYFQGNSAPDKSGLPSDRFSAERTGGSVSTLTIQRTQQEDSAVYLCASSFSGPYNEQFFGPGTRLTVL.

This clone was seen many times. Read coverage stops 3 residues before the CDR3 terminus; the germline J gene supplies the remainder. This chain joins TRBV4-1 and TRBJ2-3, with 10 nucleotides matching TRBD2. The CDR3 runs to 16 residues. Per germline, CDR1 MGHRA and CDR2 YSYEKL. J lost 1 base, V lost 0 bases, and 1 base had no gene match. CDR3 DNA (partial): TGCGCCAGCAGCCAAGACGGGACTAGCGGCACAGATACG. Protein product: CASSQDGTSGTDT. The whole CDR3 protein reads CASSQDGTSGTDTQYF.

There are many counts of this clone. Coverage ceases 3 residues before the CDR3 finishes, and the germline J gene fills in the end. J is TRBJ2-2 and V is TRBV20-1; no definite D call. This CDR3 is 13 amino acids long. Between the trimmed V and J ends, which lost 6 bases and 1 base, there was a span of 9 bases. The V gene's germline CDR1 is DFQATT and CDR2 SNEGSKA (reference sequence). Incomplete CDR3 DNA: TGCAGTGCGCATGACTTGAACACCGGGGAG. It is translated as CSAHDLNTGE. The CDR3 reads in full as CSAHDLNTGELFF.

A note on this clone: Sequencing ends 3 residues short of the CDR3 end; the germline J gene provides the rest. The chain has TRBV10-2 and TRBJ1-1, with 7 bases identical to TRBD1. Losses at the gene ends were 3 bases for V and 4 bases for J; bases not matched to a gene: 5. In germline, CDR1 is WSHSY, CDR2 SAAADI. This CDR3 spans 14 amino acids. CDR3 DNA, as far as it was read: TGCGCCAGCAGTGAACCGGGACAGAGCACTGAA. This sequence encodes CASSEPGQSTE. The CDR3 reads in full as CASSEPGQSTEAFF.

This clone was picked up many times. Read coverage stops 3 residues before the CDR3 terminus; the germline J gene supplies the remainder. This chain uses TRBV19 with TRBJ2-7, with 9 bases identical to TRBD2. The germline V gene has CDR1 LNHDA and CDR2 SQIVND (reference sequence). The CDR3 contains 15 residues. The V and J ends lost 3 bases and 0 bases, in that order; junction bases with no gene match: 3. The DNA read from the CDR3 is TGTGCCAGTAGTATGTTTAGCGGGAGCTCCTACGAG. Residues: CASSMFSGSSYE. The complete CDR3 protein is CASSMFSGSSYEQYF.

In its sample, this clone was seen many times. The sequence runs out 3 residues before the end of the CDR3; the remainder is reconstructed from the germline J gene. V usage is TRBV6-2 or TRBV6-3 and J usage is TRBJ2-7, with TRBD1 matching over 9 bases. The CDR3 contains 15 residues. The V gene's germline CDR1 is MNHEY and CDR2 SVGEGT. J gave up 6 bases and V 6 bases, and 12 bases lay outside the gene matches. Incomplete CDR3 DNA: TGTGCCAGCAGGGACCCCGGGACAGGGAATTTCGAG. This sequence encodes CASRDPGTGNFE. The CDR3 in full is CASRDPGTGNFEQYF.

This clone was counted many times. Read coverage stops 3 residues before the CDR3 terminus; the germline J gene supplies the remainder. The V gene is TRBV30, the J gene TRBJ2-7; 7 bases align to TRBD2. The junction had 15 bases not matched to a gene; V was cut back by 2 bases and J by 2 bases. Germline lookup yields CDR1 GTSNPN and CDR2 SVGIG (reference sequence). The CDR3 spans 17 residues. Here the CDR3 reads CAWSTALRRESPYEQYF. CDR3 DNA, as far as it was read: TGTGCCTGGAGTACTGCCTTACGGCGGGAGTCCCCCTACGAG.

This clone was seen many times. The sequenced fragment ends 3 residues before the CDR3 boundary, so the rest is inferred from the germline J gene. The chain is built from TRBV19 and TRBJ1-4; 7 bases are a match to TRBD1. The junction had 15 bases not matched to a gene; V was cut back by 5 bases and J by 6 bases. The CDR3 spans 17 residues. CDR1 is LNHDA and CDR2 is SQIVND in the germline V gene (reference sequence). CDR3 residues: CASSVHNRGLGDEKLFF. Incomplete CDR3 DNA: TGTGCCAGTAGTGTTCATAACAGGGGATTGGGAGATGAAAAA.

This clone has a count of ten or more. The read ends 3 residues shy of where the CDR3 ends; the end is completed using the germline J gene. The chain recombines TRBV12-3 or TRBV12-4 with TRBJ2-7, with 14 bases identical to TRBD2. Unmatched junction bases numbered 2, after V lost 1 base and J lost 6 bases. CDR3 length: 15 residues. CDR3 amino acids: CASSLGGLAGVEQYF. The part of the CDR3 DNA that was read is TGTGCCAGCAGTTTAGGGGGACTAGCGGGAGTCGAG.

This clone was found many times. With the read ending 3 residues before the CDR3 end, the germline J gene is used to fill in that end. The V gene is TRBV11-3, the J gene TRBJ2-3, with D possibly matching TRBD1 (6 bases). This CDR3 comprises 15 residues. Germline lookup yields CDR1 SGHNT and CDR2 YENEEA. Trimming stripped 5 bases from V and 2 bases from J, with 14 bases between. The CDR3: CASSLTGQLTDTQYF. The sequenced CDR3 bases are TGTGCCAGCAGCCTGACAGGCCAACTCACAGATACG.

This clone was seen at least ten times. The read is 3 residues too short to cover the CDR3 end, so that end is filled in from the germline J gene. J is TRBJ2-7 and V is TRBV9; TRBD2 aligns across 12 bases. The CDR3 covers 17 residues. Trimming cost V 2 bases and J 2 bases; bases outside gene matches: 8. Germline V lookup: CDR1 SGDLS, CDR2 YYNGEE. The CDR3 sequence is CASSVGLAGGITYEQYF. The DNA read from the CDR3 is TGTGCCAGCAGCGTGGGTCTAGCGGGAGGGATTACCTACGAG.

This clone was seen repeatedly, ten times or more. The read is 3 residues too short to cover the CDR3 end, so that end is filled in from the germline J gene. The chain links TRBV30 to TRBJ2-5; 8 bases line up with TRBD2. Germline lookup yields CDR1 GTSNPN and CDR2 SVGIG (reference sequence). The CDR3 sequence is 13 residues long. V was pared by 1 base and J by 3 bases, with 1 base of the junction left unmatched. The CDR3 DNA, read in part, is TGTGCCTGGAGTGGGGGACTAGAAGAGACC. Translating it yields CAWSGGLEET. The CDR3 reads in full as CAWSGGLEETQYF.

Many counts were recorded for this clone. A junction end diverges from the germline sequence, so it may reflect a read error. Read data end 3 residues before the CDR3 end; the end is taken from the germline J gene. This chain joins TRBV4-2 and TRBJ2-7; D unclear. The CDR3 length is 13 residues. CDR1 LGHNA and CDR2 YNFKEQ come from the germline V gene. CDR3 bases read: TGCGCCAGCAGCCAAGACGGTACCTACGAG. Amino acid sequence: CASSQDGTYE. The full CDR3 sequence reads CASSQDGTYEQYF.

This clone was counted between two and nine times. The CDR3 extends 3 residues past the end of the read, so its final part is completed from the germline J gene. Other DNA sequences in this specimen translate into the identical CDR3. This chain uses TRBV20-1 with TRBJ1-6, with TRBD1 matching 7 bases. This CDR3 is built from 15 residues. Germline lookup yields CDR1 DFQATT and CDR2 SNEGSKA (reference sequence). CDR3 in amino acids: CSAPYLGQEDSPLHF. Incomplete CDR3 DNA: TGCAGCGCTCCTTATCTCGGACAGGAGGATTCACCC.

This clone has at least ten counts. The read ends 3 residues before the CDR3 terminus; that terminus is restored from the germline J gene. J is TRBJ2-3 and V is TRBV4-1; D may be TRBD1 (6 bases). Germline CDR1 and CDR2: MGHRA and YSYEKL. V was trimmed by 4 bases and J by 0 bases, leaving 11 bases between them. The CDR3 length is 15 residues. The covered CDR3 bases are TGCGCCAGCAGCCCTGGACAGCTTAGCACAGATACG. Translated: CASSPGQLSTDT. The whole CDR3 region reads CASSPGQLSTDTQYF.

This clone was detected ten times or more. The read finishes 3 residues shy of the CDR3 end, and the germline J gene is used to complete it. The chain has TRBV6-2 or TRBV6-3 and TRBJ2-7; 10 nucleotides match TRBD2. Germline CDR1 is MNHEY and CDR2 is SVGEGT. The ends lost 5 bases at V and 5 bases at J; junction bases unmatched: 12. The CDR3 is 16 residues long. The CDR3 loop reads CASSLASGSEGHEQYF. The covered CDR3 bases are TGTGCCAGCAGTCTGGCTAGCGGGAGCGAAGGGCACGAG.

In this sample, this clone turned up many times. The CDR3 extends 3 residues past the end of the read, so its final part is completed from the germline J gene. The rearrangement links TRBV6-2 or TRBV6-3 to TRBJ2-2; unclear D gene. V lost 6 bases to trimming and J lost 0 bases, with 8 bases between them. This CDR3 is built from 14 residues. Germline CDR1 is MNHEY and CDR2 is SVGEGT. CDR3 region: CASSPGTNTGELFF. The part of the CDR3 DNA that was read is TGTGCCAGCAGCCCCGGTACGAACACCGGGGAG.

In its sample, this clone was seen many times. The observed sequence ends 3 residues before the CDR3 terminus, with the missing tail filled in from the germline J gene. The chain uses TRBV20-1 and TRBJ2-7; 12 bases are shared with TRBD1. Trimming at V came to 7 bases and at J to 3 bases, leaving 7 bases not matched to a gene. There are 14 residues in the CDR3. Per germline, CDR1 DFQATT and CDR2 SNEGSKA (reference sequence). The sequenced part of the CDR3 DNA is TGCAGTGGAACAGGGACAGGGGGCAGCTACGAG. It codes for CSGTGTGGSYE. Given in full, the CDR3 is CSGTGTGGSYEQYF.

There are many counts of this clone. The CDR3 extends 3 residues past the end of the read, so its final part is completed from the germline J gene. The chain joins TRBV20-1 to TRBJ2-7, with TRBD2 matching 14 bases. The germline CDR1 and CDR2 sequences are DFQATT and SNEGSKA (reference sequence). The trim removed 6 bases at V and 2 bases at J, leaving 15 bases unmatched. CDR3 length: 18 amino acids. CDR3 DNA (partial): TGCAGTGCGATACATCCGGGACTAGCGGGAGACATACCCTACGAG. The encoded protein is CSAIHPGLAGDIPYE. The full-length CDR3 reads as CSAIHPGLAGDIPYEQYF.

This clone was picked up many times. The observed sequence ends 3 residues before the CDR3 terminus, with the missing tail filled in from the germline J gene. The gene calls are TRBV7-6 and TRBJ2-3; 7 bases map to TRBD1. Germline V gene sequence: CDR1 SGHVS, CDR2 FNYEAQ. The length of the CDR3 is 15 residues. V lost 2 bases and J lost 0; bases outside the gene matches: 2. CDR3 region: CASSLRGPSTDTQYF. The covered CDR3 bases are TGTGCCAGCAGCTTAAGGGGGCCCAGCACAGATACG.

This clone has ten or more counts. The read halts 3 residues ahead of the CDR3 end, with the missing end drawn from the germline J gene. The chain combines TRBV5-1 with TRBJ2-4, with 8 bases aligning to TRBD1. The CDR3 contains 14 residues. The germline V gene has CDR1 SGHRS and CDR2 YFSETQ. The CDR3 spells CASSYGQGRGIQYF. The CDR3 DNA, read in part, is TGCGCCAGCAGCTACGGACAGGGTCGAGGGATT.

This clone was found many times. The CDR3 goes on 3 residues after the read ends, and that part is filled in from the germline J gene. The J gene is TRBJ2-7, the V gene TRBV5-6; D is perhaps TRBD1 (8 bases). Germline-derived CDR1 and CDR2 are SGHDT and YYEEEE. Trimming stripped 4 bases from V and 3 bases from J, with 14 bases between. The CDR3 covers 14 residues. CDR3 bases read: TGTGCCAGCAGCCTCAGCGGGACAGGCTACGAG. It translates to CASSLSGTGYE. The whole CDR3 region reads CASSLSGTGYEQYF.

This clone was seen many times. Read coverage stops 3 residues before the CDR3 terminus; the germline J gene supplies the remainder. The V gene is TRBV6-7, the J gene TRBJ2-3; the match to TRBD2 covers 14 bases. TRBV6-7 is assigned to the ORF class and has an uncertain function. V trimming: 6 bases; J trimming: 3 bases; junction bases outside the gene matches: 11. This CDR3 comprises 18 residues. The CDR3 loop is CASSTGTSGRSRTDTQYF. Partial CDR3 DNA: TGTGCCAGCAGCACCGGGACTAGCGGGAGATCAAGGACAGATACG.

This clone came up many times. The read finishes 3 residues shy of the CDR3 end, and the germline J gene is used to complete it. V and J are TRBV7-2 and TRBJ2-7; 10 positions match TRBD1. With V trimmed by 7 bases and J by 4 bases, 7 bases remained unmatched. Germline V lookup: CDR1 SGHTA, CDR2 FQGNSA. The CDR3 extends over 14 amino acids. The CDR3 here is CASTRTGGVYEQYF. The CDR3 bases that were read are TGTGCCAGCACCCGGACAGGGGGAGTATACGAG.

This clone came up many times. The germline gene is not matched at one end of the junction; a read error may be the cause. The CDR3 loop reads CSVEGTGGYEQYF. The sequenced part of the CDR3 DNA is TGCAGCGTCGAAGGGACAGGGGGTTACGAG. The chain links TRBV29-1 to TRBJ2-7, with 11 bases aligning to TRBD1. The sequenced fragment ends 3 residues before the CDR3 boundary, so the rest is inferred from the germline J gene. Germline assignment: CDR1 SQVTM and CDR2 ANQGSEA. This CDR3 comprises 13 residues.

This clone was observed at least ten times. The read falls 3 residues short of the CDR3 end, and the missing part is taken from the germline J gene. The chain uses TRBV18 and TRBJ1-1, with D hard to call. CDR1 is KGHSH and CDR2 is LQKENI in the germline V gene. V lost 5 bases to trimming and J lost 1 base, with 11 bases between them. This CDR3 is 14 amino acids long. This CDR3 reads CASSSNSGNTEAFF. The part of the CDR3 DNA that was read is TGTGCCAGCTCATCGAACTCGGGGAACACTGAA.

Comments on this clone: From the germline J gene comes the end of the CDR3, since the read stops 3 residues before it. V is TRBV20-1 and J is TRBJ2-1; 11 bases match TRBD2. The germline CDR1 and CDR2 sequences are DFQATT and SNEGSKA (reference sequence). The junction had 5 bases not matched to a gene; V was cut back by 0 bases and J by 4 bases. The CDR3 runs 16 residues. The sequenced CDR3 bases are TGCAGTGCTAGAGATCTTAGGACTAGCGGGTACAATGAG. Translation: CSARDLRTSGYNE. The complete CDR3 protein is CSARDLRTSGYNEQFF.